These 17 T cell receptor beta chains were sequenced from one sample in a study of blood T cell repertoires in COVID-19. Using immunoSEQ multiplex PCR, the repertoire was profiled, and TCRdb retains in-frame clones only, with some absent. The sample holds roughly 150,000 clones; approximately 81% are singletons and the top ten take around 5.4%. Material: peripheral blood. The receptors were sampled from a woman aged 45-65 years with COVID-19, enrolled during active disease.

On this clone: Other DNA variants within this sample encode the same CDR3. The chain uses TRBV4-1 and TRBJ2-7; 9 bases fit TRBD1. The CDR3 contains 15 residues. Germline CDR1 MGHRA, CDR2 YSYEKL. Trimming took 6 bases from V and 0 from J; bases not matched to a gene: 6. CDR3 residues: CASSPGQGPSYEQYF. Written as DNA, the CDR3 is TGCGCCAGCAGTCCCGGACAGGGGCCCTCCTACGAGCAGTACTTC.

Worth noting for this clone: Other DNA sequences within the sample encode an identical CDR3. The chain combines TRBV5-1 with TRBJ2-7; D is perhaps TRBD2 (6 bases). V gave up 2 bases and J gave up 1 base, with 7 bases separating them. Germline CDR1 SGHRS, CDR2 YFSETQ. The CDR3 spans 13 residues. CDR3 nucleotide sequence: TGCGCCAGCAGCTTTGGGGGGTCCTACGAGCAGTACTTC. Protein: CASSFGGSYEQYF.

The rearrangement links TRBV5-1 to TRBJ2-7; 10 positions match TRBD2. Germline values: CDR1 SGHRS, CDR2 YFSETQ. Trimming removed 4 bases from V and 4 bases from J; junction bases left unmatched: 11. CDR3 length: 16 residues. CDR3 sequence: CASSVTTSGVAYEQYF. DNA for the CDR3: TGCGCCAGCAGCGTTACAACTAGCGGGGTTGCTTACGAGCAGTACTTC.

The rearrangement joins TRBV28 to TRBJ2-3; 14 bases map to TRBD2. CDR1 and CDR2 from the germline V gene are MDHEN and SYDVKM. The V segment lost 8 bases and the J segment 2 bases; nucleotides outside the gene matches: 6. This CDR3 spans 16 amino acids. CDR3 nucleotides: TGTGCCAGCGCCCGACTAGCGGGGGGGAACACAGATACGCAGTATTTT. Residues: CASARLAGGNTDTQYF.

V and J are TRBV7-9 and TRBJ1-4, with D unresolved. Germline V gene sequence: CDR1 SEHNR, CDR2 FQNEAQ (reference sequence). The CDR3 has 16 residues. V gave up 6 bases and J gave up 6 bases, with 20 bases separating them. CDR3 bases: TGTGCCAGCAGGTCCTCGACTGGCCGGAGGGATGAAAAACTGTTTTTT. Translating gives CASRSSTGRRDEKLFF.

The chain combines TRBV28 with TRBJ1-2, with 9 bases fitting TRBD1. This CDR3 contains 13 residues. V was pared by 8 bases and J by 4 bases, with 5 bases of the junction left unmatched. The germline V gene has CDR1 MDHEN and CDR2 SYDVKM. The CDR3 is CASRDRVFYGYTF. CDR3 bases: TGTGCCAGCCGGGACAGGGTGTTCTATGGCTACACCTTC.

This sequence joins TRBV5-6 and TRBJ1-6, with D unresolved. Per germline, CDR1 SGHDT and CDR2 YYEEEE. Trimming left V 0 bases short and J 11 bases short, with 9 bases between. The CDR3 consists of 13 residues. CDR3 DNA sequence: TGTGCCAGCAGCTTGGGGCAAGTACCACCCCTCCACTTT. This translates into CASSLGQVPPLHF.

V and J are TRBV10-3 and TRBJ1-2; perhaps TRBD1 as D (5 bases). The CDR3 contains 15 residues. Per the germline V gene, CDR1 is ENHRY and CDR2 is SYGVKD. The ends were cut back, 3 bases at V and 2 bases at J, with 13 bases in the middle. The DNA for the CDR3 is TGTGCCATCAGTGATTTCGGAGGGGTAAACTATGGCTACACCTTC. Its protein product is CAISDFGGVNYGYTF.

The V call is TRBV9, the J call TRBJ1-2; D is undetermined. Germline V gene data show CDR1 as SGDLS and CDR2 as YYNGEE. V gave up 0 bases and J gave up 2 bases, with 8 bases separating them. The CDR3 covers 14 residues. In DNA form, the CDR3 reads TGTGCCAGCAGCGTAGAGGCGGTAAACTATGGCTACACCTTC. Amino acid sequence: CASSVEAVNYGYTF.

This sequence joins TRBV15 and TRBJ2-3; 10 positions match TRBD1. The CDR3 has 19 amino acids. Trimming cost V 6 bases and J 2 bases; bases outside gene matches: 17. The germline CDR1 and CDR2 sequences are LNHNV and YYDKDF (reference sequence). CDR3 bases: TGTGCCACCAGTGAGACAGGGGGCGGTTTAGCGGGGACCACAGATACGCAGTATTTT. This translates into CATSETGGGLAGTTDTQYF.

The chain combines TRBV3-1 (or the pseudogene TRBV3-2) with TRBJ2-2; 10 nucleotides align to TRBD1. Germline V lookup: CDR1 LGHDT, CDR2 YNNKEL (reference sequence). Trimming removed 0 bases from V and 3 bases from J; junction bases left unmatched: 4. The CDR3 totals 17 residues. In nucleotides, the CDR3 is TGTGCCAGCAGCCAAGACCGGGGACAGGGGTACACCGGGGAGCTGTTTTTT. It translates to CASSQDRGQGYTGELFF.

The count of this clone is one. The chain combines TRBV25-1 with TRBJ1-1; 7 bases match TRBD1. With V trimmed by 2 bases and J by 8 bases, 8 bases remained unmatched. This CDR3 spans 14 amino acids. The germline V gene has CDR1 MGHDK and CDR2 SYGVNS. DNA for the CDR3: TGTGCCAGCAGTGAACAAGGGGGCCAACTCGAAGCTTTCTTT. It is translated as CASSEQGGQLEAFF.

The chain couples TRBV11-2 to TRBJ2-7; D perhaps matches TRBD2 (5 bases). The germline V gene has CDR1 SGHAT and CDR2 FQNNGV. Deletions cut 5 bases from V and 0 bases from J, with 5 bases between. The CDR3 is made up of 12 amino acids. The CDR3 spells CASSSGSYEQYF. CDR3 sequence (DNA): TGTGCCAGCAGCAGCGGCTCCTACGAGCAGTACTTC.

The chain uses TRBV19 and TRBJ1-1, with D uncertain. Germline lookup yields CDR1 LNHDA and CDR2 SQIVND (reference sequence). The germline V and J ends were trimmed by 6 bases and 1 base, with 12 bases remaining between them. The CDR3 is 14 residues long. In DNA, the CDR3 is TGTGCCAGTAGGCGAGGGCTTGCGAACACTGAAGCTTTCTTT. Translating it yields CASRRGLANTEAFF.

This clone turned up a few times. The gene calls are TRBV30 and TRBJ1-1; D possibly corresponds to TRBD1 (6 bases). With 2 bases removed from V and 3 bases from J, the gap between germline ends came to 10 bases. There are 13 residues in the CDR3. CDR1 and CDR2 from the germline V gene are GTSNPN and SVGIG (reference sequence). CDR3 DNA: TGTGCCTGGAGTCAAAGACAGGACACTGAAGCTTTCTTT. It encodes CAWSQRQDTEAFF. Drawing the rest from reference TRBV30 and TRBJ1-1, the complete variable domain is SQTIHQWPATLVQPVGSPLSLECTVEGTSNPNLYWYRQAAGRGLQLLFYSVGIGQISSEVPQNLSASRPQDRQFILSSKKLLLSDSGFYLCAWSQRQDTEAFFGQGTRLTVV.

V and J are TRBV5-1 and TRBJ2-1; 7 positions match TRBD2. CDR1 and CDR2 (germline): SGHRS, YFSETQ. V gave up 0 bases and J gave up 4 bases; unmatched junction bases: 4. This CDR3 region has 15 residues. CDR3 sequence reads: CASSLVGLLYNEQFF. The CDR3 nucleotides read TGCGCCAGCAGCTTGGTGGGACTACTATACAATGAGCAGTTCTTC.

This clone has a single count. The CDR3 nucleotides are TGTGCCAGCAGTGACGCCGGGACAGGGAGGTACGAGCAGTACTTC. This encodes CASSDAGTGRYEQYF. The rearrangement links TRBV6-1 to TRBJ2-7; TRBD1 matches 9 bases. The V gene's germline CDR1 is MNHNS and CDR2 SASEGT. This CDR3 contains 15 residues. Trimming at V came to 3 bases and at J to 4 bases, leaving 7 bases not matched to a gene.